The 14 T cell receptor beta chains below come from one sample, sequenced in a study of shared clonotypes between healthy human individuals. TCRdb keeps only in-frame clones here, not all; method: immunoSEQ multiplex PCR. The profile shows around 510,000 clones, around 77% of them singletons. Sequences were obtained from PBMCs. The receptors come from a woman aged 40 to 49 in good health. Some clones in this sample may be carry-over from other donors' samples.

J is TRBJ1-5 and V is TRBV7-8, with 7 bases fitting TRBD1. The V and J ends lost 0 bases and 6 bases, in that order; junction bases with no gene match: 2. The CDR3 is 14 residues long. The germline V gene has CDR1 SGHVS and CDR2 FQNEAQ. CDR3 in amino acids: CASSLAQGVQPQHF. CDR3 nucleotide sequence: TGTGCCAGCAGCTTAGCCCAGGGGGTTCAGCCCCAGCATTTT.

This clone was counted between two and nine times. The chain is built from TRBV5-6 and TRBJ1-2, with no clear D. CDR1 SGHDT and CDR2 YYEEEE come from the germline V gene. V gave up 4 bases and J gave up 2 bases, with 6 bases separating them. CDR3 length equals 12 residues. The CDR3 sequence: CASSVQNYGYTF. Written as DNA, the CDR3 is TGTGCCAGCAGCGTCCAGAACTATGGCTACACCTTC.

V gene TRBV10-3 combines with J gene TRBJ2-5; the D is unclear. The CDR3 extends over 13 amino acids. From germline, CDR1 is ENHRY and CDR2 SYGVKD. V lost 4 bases and J 4 bases, leaving 10 bases between the germline ends. The CDR3 DNA is TGTGCCATCAGTGTGGGTAGCTCAGAGACCCAGTACTTC. The encoded protein is CAISVGSSETQYF.

The rearrangement uses TRBV7-2 and TRBJ2-3; D might be TRBD1 (5 bases). V was trimmed by 7 bases and J by 1 base, leaving 9 bases between them. The CDR3 is 13 residues long. In germline, CDR1 is SGHTA, CDR2 FQGNSA. In DNA form, the CDR3 reads TGTGCCAGCACCCCGACAGGCACAGATACGCAGTATTTT. The encoded protein is CASTPTGTDTQYF. The full variable domain, rest sourced from reference TRBV7-2 and TRBJ2-3, is GAGVSQSPSNKVTEKGKDVELRCDPISGHTALYWYRQSLGQGLEFLIYFQGNSAPDKSGLPSDRFSAERTGGSVSTLTIQRTQQEDSAVYLCASTPTGTDTQYFGPGTRLTVL.

V is TRBV19 and J is TRBJ1-1; 7 bases line up with TRBD1. The CDR3 runs to 12 residues. V gave up 4 bases and J gave up 11 bases; unmatched junction bases: 7. Germline CDR1 LNHDA, CDR2 SQIVND (reference sequence). The CDR3 sequence is CASSTRDSGAFF. CDR3 sequence (DNA): TGTGCCAGTAGTACTCGGGACAGTGGGGCTTTCTTT.

CDR3 sequence: CASSPAVWVRSDTDTQYF. CDR3 nucleotide sequence: TGTGCCAGCAGCCCAGCCGTGTGGGTGAGAAGCGACACAGATACGCAGTATTTT. The chain uses TRBV11-2 and TRBJ2-3; D unresolved. The CDR3 is made up of 18 amino acids. CDR1 is SGHAT, CDR2 FQNNGV, per germline. Trimming shortened V by 5 bases and J by 2 bases, and 23 bases separated the two germline ends.

This clone was seen at least ten times. The CDR3 end shows no conserved phenylalanine or tryptophan, and so a read error is likely. The DNA is omitted, as the CDR3 cannot be located on it reliably, and the CDR3 follows TCRdb's listing. This chain links TRBV5-4 with TRBJ1-2; the D call in the table, TRBD1, was not verified against the DNA. Germline CDR1 and CDR2: SGHNT and YYREEE (reference sequence). From its first to its last residue, the CDR3 has 12 amino acids. The CDR3 protein is CASSSKGRQRRI.

This clone has ten or more counts. The chain joins TRBV5-1 to TRBJ1-4; 9 bases are a match to TRBD1. After removal of 0 bases from V and 6 bases from J, the junction contained 0 bases not matched to a gene. Germline lookup yields CDR1 SGHRS and CDR2 YFSETQ. This CDR3 comprises 14 residues. The DNA of the CDR3 is TGCGCCAGCAGCTTGGGGGACAGGGATGAAAAACTGTTTTTT. Its translation is CASSLGDRDEKLFF.

V is TRBV11-3 and J is TRBJ2-7; 8 bases are shared with TRBD1. Trimming took 4 bases from V and 0 from J; bases not matched to a gene: 2. The CDR3 runs 14 residues. Germline CDR1 is SGHNT and CDR2 is YENEEA. CDR3 DNA sequence: TGTGCCAGCAGCTCAGGGACAGGCTCCTACGAGCAGTACTTC. This gives the protein CASSSGTGSYEQYF. Together with reference TRBV11-3 and TRBJ2-7, the CDR3 gives the full variable domain: EAGVVQSPRYKIIEKKQPVAFWCNPISGHNTLYWYLQNLGQGPELLIRYENEEAVDDSQLPKDRFSAERLKGVDSTLKIQPAELGDSAVYLCASSSGTGSYEQYFGPGTRLTVT.

The chain carries TRBV5-6 and TRBJ1-2; D remains unclear. Trimming took off 1 base at V and 5 bases at J, with 12 bases between the two ends. The CDR3 sequence is 14 residues long. Germline lookup yields CDR1 SGHDT and CDR2 YYEEEE. The CDR3 nucleotides are TGTGCCAGCAGCTTGCAGACAAACCTATATGGCTACACCTTC. Amino acid sequence: CASSLQTNLYGYTF. Full variable domain (remainder filled in from reference TRBV5-6 and TRBJ1-2): DAGVTQSPTHLIKTRGQQVTLRCSPKSGHDTVSWYQQALGQGPQFIFQYYEEEERQRGNFPDRFSGHQFPNYSSELNVNALLLGDSALYLCASSLQTNLYGYTFGSGTRLTVV.

The chain recombines TRBV7-9 with TRBJ2-3, with D possibly matching TRBD2 (6 bases). This CDR3 is 13 amino acids long. V lost 7 bases to trimming and J lost 6 bases, with 14 bases between them. The germline gives CDR1 SEHNR, CDR2 FQNEAQ (reference sequence). CDR3 sequence reads: CASMEGVGDTQYF. The CDR3 coding sequence is TGTGCCAGCATGGAGGGAGTTGGGGATACGCAGTATTTT.

V usage is TRBV30 and J usage is TRBJ2-5, with 9 bases aligning to TRBD2. The germline gives CDR1 GTSNPN, CDR2 SVGIG (reference sequence). The CDR3 runs 14 residues. J lost 5 bases, V lost 0 bases, and 4 bases had no gene match. The CDR3 region has the DNA TGTGCCTGGAGTGTAGGGCTAGCGGGGGAGACCCAGTACTTC. As protein: CAWSVGLAGETQYF.

With regard to this clone: An end of the junction does not agree with germline; a read error may underlie this. Other DNA sequences in this sample translate to the same CDR3. The chain is built from TRBV7-9 and TRBJ2-7, with 8 positions matching TRBD1. Germline V gives CDR1 SEHNR, CDR2 FQNEAQ (reference sequence). The CDR3 contains 19 residues. In DNA, the CDR3 is TGTGCCAGCAGCTTGGCGGTGAGAACAGGGGGACTGGGGTCCTACGAGCGGTACTTC. Translating it yields CASSLAVRTGGLGSYERYF.

A few counts support this clone. J is TRBJ2-7 and V is TRBV2; D perhaps matches TRBD2 (6 bases). The germline V and J ends were trimmed by 4 bases and 5 bases, with 9 bases remaining between them. The length of the CDR3 is 12 residues. Looked up from germline, CDR1 is SNHLY and CDR2 is FYNNEI. CDR3 in DNA: TGTGCCAGCAGTGCGGGAGCCCACGAGCAGTACTTC. It translates to CASSAGAHEQYF.